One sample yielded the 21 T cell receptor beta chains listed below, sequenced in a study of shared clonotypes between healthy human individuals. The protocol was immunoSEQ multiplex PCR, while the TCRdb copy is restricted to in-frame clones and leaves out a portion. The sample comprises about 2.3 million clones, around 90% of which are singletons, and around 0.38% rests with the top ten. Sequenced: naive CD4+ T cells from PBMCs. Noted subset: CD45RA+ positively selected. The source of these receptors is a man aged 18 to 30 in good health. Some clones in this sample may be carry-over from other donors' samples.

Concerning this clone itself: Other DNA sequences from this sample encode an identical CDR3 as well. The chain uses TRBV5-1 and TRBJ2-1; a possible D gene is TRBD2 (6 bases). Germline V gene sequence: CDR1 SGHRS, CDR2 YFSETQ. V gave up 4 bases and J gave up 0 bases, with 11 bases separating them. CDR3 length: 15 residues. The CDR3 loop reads CASSLGGNSYNEQFF. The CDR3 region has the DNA TGCGCCAGCAGCCTCGGCGGGAACTCCTACAATGAGCAGTTCTTC.

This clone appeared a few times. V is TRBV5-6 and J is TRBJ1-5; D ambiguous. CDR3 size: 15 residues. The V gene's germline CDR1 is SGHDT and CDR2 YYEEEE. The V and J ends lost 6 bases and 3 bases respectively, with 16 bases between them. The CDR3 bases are TGTGCCAGCACCCTGAGTCCCCTAAACAATCAGCCCCAGCATTTT. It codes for CASTLSPLNNQPQHF.

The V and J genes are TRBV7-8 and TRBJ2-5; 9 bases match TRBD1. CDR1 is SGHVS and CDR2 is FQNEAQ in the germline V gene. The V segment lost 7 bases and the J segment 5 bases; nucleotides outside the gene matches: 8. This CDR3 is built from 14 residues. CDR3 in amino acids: CASMYRGLRETQYF. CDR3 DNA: TGTGCCAGCATGTACAGGGGGCTGCGTGAGACCCAGTACTTC.

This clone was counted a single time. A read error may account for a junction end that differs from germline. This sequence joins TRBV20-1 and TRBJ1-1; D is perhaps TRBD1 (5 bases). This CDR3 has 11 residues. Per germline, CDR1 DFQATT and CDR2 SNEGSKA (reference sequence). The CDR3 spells CSVTQGREAPF. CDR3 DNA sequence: TGCAGTGTCACCCAGGGCAGGGAGGCCCCTTTT.

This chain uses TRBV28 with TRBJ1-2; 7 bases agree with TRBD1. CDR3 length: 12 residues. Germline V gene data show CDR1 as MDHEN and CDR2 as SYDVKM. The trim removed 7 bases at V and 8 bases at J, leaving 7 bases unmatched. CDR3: CASTLSTGGYTF. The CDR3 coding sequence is TGTGCCAGCACCTTATCGACAGGGGGCTACACCTTC.

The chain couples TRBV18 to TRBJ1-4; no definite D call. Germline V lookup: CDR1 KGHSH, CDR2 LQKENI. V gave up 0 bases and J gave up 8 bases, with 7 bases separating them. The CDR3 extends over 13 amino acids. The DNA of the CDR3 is TGTGCCAGCTCACCACCCCAGTCAGAAAAACTGTTTTTT. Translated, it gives CASSPPQSEKLFF.

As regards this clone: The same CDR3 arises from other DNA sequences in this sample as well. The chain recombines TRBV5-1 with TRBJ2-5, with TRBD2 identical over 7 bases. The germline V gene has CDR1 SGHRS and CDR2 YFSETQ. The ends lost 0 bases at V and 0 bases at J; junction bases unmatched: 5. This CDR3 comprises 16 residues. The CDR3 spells CASSLVGLRYQETQYF. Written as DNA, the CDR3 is TGCGCCAGCAGCTTGGTGGGACTACGGTACCAAGAGACCCAGTACTTC. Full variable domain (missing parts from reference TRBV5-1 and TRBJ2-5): KAGVTQTPRYLIKTRGQQVTLSCSPISGHRSVSWYQQTPGQGLQFLFEYFSETQRNKGNFPGRFSGRQFSNSRSEMNVSTLELGDSALYLCASSLVGLRYQETQYFGPGTRLLVL.

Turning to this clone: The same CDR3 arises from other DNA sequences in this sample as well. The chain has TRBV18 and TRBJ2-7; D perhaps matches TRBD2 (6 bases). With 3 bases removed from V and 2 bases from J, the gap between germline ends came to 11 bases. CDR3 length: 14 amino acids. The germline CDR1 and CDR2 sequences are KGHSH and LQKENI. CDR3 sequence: CASSPGRGPYEQYF. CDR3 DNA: TGTGCCAGCTCACCTGGGCGGGGCCCCTACGAGCAGTACTTC.

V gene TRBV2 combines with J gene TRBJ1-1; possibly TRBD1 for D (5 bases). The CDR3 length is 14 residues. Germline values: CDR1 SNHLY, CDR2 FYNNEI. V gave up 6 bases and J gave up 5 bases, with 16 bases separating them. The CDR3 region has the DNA TGTGCCAGCAGGGGACCAGGGTTCCGGACTGAAGCTTTCTTT. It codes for CASRGPGFRTEAFF.

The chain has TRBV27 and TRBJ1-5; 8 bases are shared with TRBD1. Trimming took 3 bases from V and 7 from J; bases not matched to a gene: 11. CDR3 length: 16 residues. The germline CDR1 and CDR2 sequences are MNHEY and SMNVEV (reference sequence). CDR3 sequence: CASSFQRQGTGQPQHF. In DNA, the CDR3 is TGTGCCAGCAGTTTTCAACGACAGGGGACGGGGCAGCCCCAGCATTTT.

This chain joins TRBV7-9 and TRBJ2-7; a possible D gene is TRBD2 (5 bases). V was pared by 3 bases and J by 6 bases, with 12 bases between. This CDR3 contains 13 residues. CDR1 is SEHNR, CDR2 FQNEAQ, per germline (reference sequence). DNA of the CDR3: TGTGCCAGCAGCTTTTGGGAGTGGGCCGAGCAGTACTTC. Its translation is CASSFWEWAEQYF.

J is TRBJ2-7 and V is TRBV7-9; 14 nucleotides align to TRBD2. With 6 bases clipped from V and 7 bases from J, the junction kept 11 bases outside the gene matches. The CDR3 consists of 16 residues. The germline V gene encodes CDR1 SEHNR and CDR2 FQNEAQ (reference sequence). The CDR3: CASSPAGLAGVSEQYF. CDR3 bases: TGTGCCAGCAGTCCAGCGGGACTAGCGGGAGTTAGTGAGCAGTACTTC.

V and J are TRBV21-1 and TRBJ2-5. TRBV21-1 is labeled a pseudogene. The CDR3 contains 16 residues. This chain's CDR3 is CASSKEANQPVETQYF. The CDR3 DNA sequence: TGTGCCAGCAGCAAAGAGGCCAATCAACCCGTGGAGACCCAGTACTTC.

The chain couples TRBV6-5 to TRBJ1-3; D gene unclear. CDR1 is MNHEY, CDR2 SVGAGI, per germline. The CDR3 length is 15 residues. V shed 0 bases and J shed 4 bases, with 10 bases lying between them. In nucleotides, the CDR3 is TGTGCCAGCAGTTACTCTGGTGGGGTAGGAAACACCATATATTTT. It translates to CASSYSGGVGNTIYF.

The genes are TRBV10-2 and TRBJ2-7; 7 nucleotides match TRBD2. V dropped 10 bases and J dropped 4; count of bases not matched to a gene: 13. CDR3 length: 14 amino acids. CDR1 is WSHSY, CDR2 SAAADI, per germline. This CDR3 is CATEPLAESYEQYF. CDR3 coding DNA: TGCGCCACCGAACCCCTAGCGGAGAGTTACGAGCAGTACTTC.

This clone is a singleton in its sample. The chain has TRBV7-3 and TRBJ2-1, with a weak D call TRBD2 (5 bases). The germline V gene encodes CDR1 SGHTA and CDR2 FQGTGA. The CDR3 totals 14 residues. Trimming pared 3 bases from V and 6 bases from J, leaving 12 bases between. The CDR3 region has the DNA TGTGCCAGCAGCTTCAACGAGGACTCCAATGAGCAGTTCTTC. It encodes CASSFNEDSNEQFF.

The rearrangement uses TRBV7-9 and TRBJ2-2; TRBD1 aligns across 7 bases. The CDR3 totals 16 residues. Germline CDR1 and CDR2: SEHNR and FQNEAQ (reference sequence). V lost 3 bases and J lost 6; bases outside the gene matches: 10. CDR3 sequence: CASSLAQGNVAGELFF. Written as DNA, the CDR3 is TGTGCCAGCAGCTTGGCACAGGGGAATGTGGCCGGGGAGCTGTTTTTT.

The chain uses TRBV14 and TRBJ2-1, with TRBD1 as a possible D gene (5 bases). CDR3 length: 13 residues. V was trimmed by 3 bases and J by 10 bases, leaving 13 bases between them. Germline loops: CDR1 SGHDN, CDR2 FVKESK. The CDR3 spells CASSHTGVYEQFF. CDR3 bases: TGTGCCAGCAGCCACACAGGCGTCTACGAGCAGTTCTTC.

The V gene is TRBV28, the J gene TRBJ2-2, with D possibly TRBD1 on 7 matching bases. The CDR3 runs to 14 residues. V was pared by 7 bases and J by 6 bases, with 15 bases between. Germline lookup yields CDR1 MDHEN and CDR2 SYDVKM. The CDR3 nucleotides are TGTGCCAGCATCGCGGGACAGTCGGCCGGGGAGCTGTTTTTT. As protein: CASIAGQSAGELFF.

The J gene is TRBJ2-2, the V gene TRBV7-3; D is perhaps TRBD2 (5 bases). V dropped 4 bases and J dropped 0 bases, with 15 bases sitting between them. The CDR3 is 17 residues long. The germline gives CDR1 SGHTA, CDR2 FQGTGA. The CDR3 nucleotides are TGTGCCAGCAGCTCCCCGCGTGGCGGGTCGAACACCGGGGAGCTGTTTTTT. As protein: CASSSPRGGSNTGELFF.

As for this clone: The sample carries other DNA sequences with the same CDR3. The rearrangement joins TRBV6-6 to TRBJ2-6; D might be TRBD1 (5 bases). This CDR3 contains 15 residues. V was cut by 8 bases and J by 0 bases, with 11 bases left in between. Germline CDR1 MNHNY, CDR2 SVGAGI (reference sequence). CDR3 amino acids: CASSYRTSGANVLTF. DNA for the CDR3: TGTGCCAGCTCCTACAGGACCTCTGGGGCCAACGTCCTGACTTTC.